This T cell receptor (beta chain) was identified in a study of human T cells and chemical hapten exposure. Study-wide context: The study sensitized with 2% DPC on an approximately 2 cm by approximately 2 cm patch of upper inner arm skin.

This clonotype was seen a handful of times. Within the library, unique molecular identifiers were attached to each individual cDNA molecule. TCRdb processed the RACE reads anew with MiXCR; each CDR3 protein has one entry. There are 150,000 to 200,000 distinct CDR3 sequences in the sample; under 25% occur only once, and over 6.5% lies in the top ten. Time point meaning: patch test 1, 2 weeks after DPC sensitization. The sample's treatment: therapeutic diphenylcyclopropenone sensitization with weekly scalp DPC. This receptor was taken from a woman in her forties or fifties with alopecia areata. Some clones in this sample may be carry-over from other donors' samples. This specimen was whole blood, taken in connection with sensitization to the hapten diphenylcyclopropenone (DPC).

The CDR3 is CASSPGTAPAANTGELFF. In nucleotides, the CDR3 is TGTGCCAGCAGTCCCGGGACAGCGCCTGCCGCGAACACCGGGGAGCTGTTTTTT. The J gene is TRBJ2-2, the V gene TRBV28, with 7 bases lining up with TRBD1. The CDR3 runs 18 residues. Germline V gene lookup returns CDR1 MDHEN and CDR2 SYDVKM. V was clipped by 5 bases and J by 0 bases; unmatched bases: 12.